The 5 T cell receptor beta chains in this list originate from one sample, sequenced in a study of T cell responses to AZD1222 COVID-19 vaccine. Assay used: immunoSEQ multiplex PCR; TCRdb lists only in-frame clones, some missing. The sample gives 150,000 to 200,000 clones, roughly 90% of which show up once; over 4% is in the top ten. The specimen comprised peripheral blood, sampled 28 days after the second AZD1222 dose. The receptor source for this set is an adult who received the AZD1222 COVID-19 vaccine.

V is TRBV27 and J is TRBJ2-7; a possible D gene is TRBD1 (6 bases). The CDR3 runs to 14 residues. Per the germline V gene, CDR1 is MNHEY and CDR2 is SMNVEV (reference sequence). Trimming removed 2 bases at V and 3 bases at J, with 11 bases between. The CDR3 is CASSLGVRGYEQYF. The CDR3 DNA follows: TGTGCCAGCAGTTTAGGCGTCAGGGGCTACGAGCAGTACTTC.

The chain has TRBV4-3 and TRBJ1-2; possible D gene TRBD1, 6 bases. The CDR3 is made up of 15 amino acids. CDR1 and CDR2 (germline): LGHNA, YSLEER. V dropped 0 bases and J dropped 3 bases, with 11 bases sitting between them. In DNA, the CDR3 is TGCGCCAGCAGCCAAGATCTAGGGGGGGACTATGGCTACACCTTC. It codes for CASSQDLGGDYGYTF.

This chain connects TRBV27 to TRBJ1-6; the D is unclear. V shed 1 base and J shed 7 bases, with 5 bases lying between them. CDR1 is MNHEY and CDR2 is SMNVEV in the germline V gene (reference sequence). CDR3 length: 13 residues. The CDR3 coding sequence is TGTGCCAGCAGTTTATATGGGAATTCACCCCTCCACTTT. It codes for CASSLYGNSPLHF.

The CDR3 bases are TGTGCCTGGATTTTCTCAGGGGGGGAGTCCTACGAGCAGTACTTC. Translated, it gives CAWIFSGGESYEQYF. This chain uses TRBV30 with TRBJ2-7, with D possibly called TRBD1 or TRBD2 (7 bases each). This CDR3 region has 15 residues. Trimming took off 4 bases at V and 1 base at J, with 17 bases between the two ends. Germline loops: CDR1 GTSNPN, CDR2 SVGIG (reference sequence). Using reference TRBV30 and TRBJ2-7 for the parts outside the CDR3, the full variable domain is SQTIHQWPATLVQPVGSPLSLECTVEGTSNPNLYWYRQAAGRGLQLLFYSVGIGQISSEVPQNLSASRPQDRQFILSSKKLLLSDSGFYLCAWIFSGGESYEQYFGPGTRLTVT.

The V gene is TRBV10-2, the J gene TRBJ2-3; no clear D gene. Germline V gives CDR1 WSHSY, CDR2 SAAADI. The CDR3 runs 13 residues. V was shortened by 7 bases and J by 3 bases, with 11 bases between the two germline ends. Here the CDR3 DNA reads TGCGCCAGCACCGCCGACGGGACAGATACGCAGTATTTT. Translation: CASTADGTDTQYF.